This T cell receptor beta chain was documented in a study of early T cells in non-severe SARS-CoV-2 infection. Separate cDNA molecules each had unique molecular identifiers attached to them. TCRdb ran MiXCR on the 5' RACE reads and lists one entry per CDR3 protein. The sample includes about 41,000 distinct CDR3 sequences, about a tenth of them seen just once. The V and J ends lost 3 bases and 3 bases, in that order; junction bases with no gene match: 6. CDR1 and CDR2 (germline): SGHTA, FQGNSA. The CDR3 covers 15 residues. Input material: whole blood. V and J are TRBV7-2 and TRBJ2-3; 7 positions match TRBD2. This TCR came from an adult who was a healthcare worker with PCR-confirmed SARS-CoV-2 infection or an uninfected control (not recorded which). The CDR3 loop reads CASSFSGLETDTQYF. In nucleotides, the CDR3 is TGTGCCAGCAGCTTCAGTGGACTAGAAACAGATACGCAGTATTTT.